The present T cell receptor (beta chain) was sequenced within a study of vaccination effects on CD4 cells after COVID-19. Study at large: Of the BNT162b2 and mRNA-1273 vaccines, participants received two doses of one or the other.

Ahead of sequencing, the ViraFEST assay grew antigen-specific CD4+ T cells using viral peptide pools. At the end of 10 days of culture, CD4+ T cells were isolated. Vaccinees lacked prior SARS-CoV-2 infection and tested negative for nucleocapsid antibodies. PBMC were cultured at fewer than 2.5 million per well with about 10 IU/ml IL-2 and about 9.5 ug/ml peptides. In the cultures, half the medium was exchanged for IL-2 medium on days 3 and 7. Study-wide findings and caveats: Vaccine- and infection-induced clones showed marked clonal contraction late following vaccination.

Concerning this clone itself: Antigen unknown.

Repertoires were generated with immunoSEQ multiplex PCR, while TCRdb's copy carries only in-frame clones and drops some. The sample comprises 65,000 or so clones, around 77% of which are singletons, and 2.8% rests with the top ten. The CDR3 contains 16 residues. V lost 1 base to trimming and J lost 1 base, with 11 bases between them. CDR1 is SGHTA and CDR2 is FQGNSA in the germline V gene. The chain combines TRBV7-2 with TRBJ1-5; tentative D call: TRBD1 (5 bases). Sequencing was performed on CD4+ T cells from PBMCs cultured with HCoV-NL63 spike peptides, taken before COVID-19 vaccination. The clonotype comes from a human donor who received a COVID-19 vaccine. CDR3 sequence reads: CASSLGAGMSNQPQHF. Written as DNA, the CDR3 is TGTGCCAGCAGCTTAGGAGCAGGGATGAGCAATCAGCCCCAGCATTTT.